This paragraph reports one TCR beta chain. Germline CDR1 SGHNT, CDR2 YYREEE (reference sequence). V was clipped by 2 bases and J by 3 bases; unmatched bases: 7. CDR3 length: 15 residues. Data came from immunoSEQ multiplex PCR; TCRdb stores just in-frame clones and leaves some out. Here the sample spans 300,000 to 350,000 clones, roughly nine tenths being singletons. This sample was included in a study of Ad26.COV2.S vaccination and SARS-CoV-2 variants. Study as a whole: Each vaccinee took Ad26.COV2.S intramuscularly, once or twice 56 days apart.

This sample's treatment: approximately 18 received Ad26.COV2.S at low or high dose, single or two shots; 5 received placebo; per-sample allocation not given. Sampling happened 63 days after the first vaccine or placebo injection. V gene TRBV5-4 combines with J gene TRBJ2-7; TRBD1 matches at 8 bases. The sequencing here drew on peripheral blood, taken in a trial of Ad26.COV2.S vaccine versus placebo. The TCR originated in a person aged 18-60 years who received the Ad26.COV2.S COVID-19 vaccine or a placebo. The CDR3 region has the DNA TGTGCCAGCAGCTTTCAGGGGGCGCCCCTCTACGAGCAGTACTTC. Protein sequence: CASSFQGAPLYEQYF.